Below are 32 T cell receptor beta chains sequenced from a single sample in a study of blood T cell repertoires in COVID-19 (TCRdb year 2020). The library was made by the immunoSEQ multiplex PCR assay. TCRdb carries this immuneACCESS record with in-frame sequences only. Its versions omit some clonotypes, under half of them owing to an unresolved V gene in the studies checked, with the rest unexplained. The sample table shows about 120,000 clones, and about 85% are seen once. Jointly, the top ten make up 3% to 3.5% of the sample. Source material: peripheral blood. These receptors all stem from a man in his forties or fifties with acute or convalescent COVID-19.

The CDR3 DNA follows: TGTGCCAGCAGTGAAGTAGGAGGACAGGGTCCGCATCAGCCCCAGCATTTT. Translation: CASSEVGGQGPHQPQHF. The V call is TRBV2, the J call TRBJ1-5; TRBD1 matches 8 bases. Losses at the gene ends were 1 base for V and 5 bases for J; bases not matched to a gene: 10. This CDR3 contains 17 residues. The germline V gene has CDR1 SNHLY and CDR2 FYNNEI.

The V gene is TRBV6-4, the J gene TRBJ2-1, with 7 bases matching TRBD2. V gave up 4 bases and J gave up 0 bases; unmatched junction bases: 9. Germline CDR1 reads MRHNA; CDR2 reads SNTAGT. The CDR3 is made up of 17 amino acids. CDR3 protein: CASSAQLGGGSYNEQFF. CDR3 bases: TGTGCCAGCAGTGCCCAACTTGGCGGGGGCTCCTACAATGAGCAGTTCTTC.

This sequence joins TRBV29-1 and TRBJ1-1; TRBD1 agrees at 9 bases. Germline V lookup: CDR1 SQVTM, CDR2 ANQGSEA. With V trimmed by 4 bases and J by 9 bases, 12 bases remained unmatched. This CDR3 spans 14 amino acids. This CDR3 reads CSVAKGTGQTKAFF. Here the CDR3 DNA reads TGCAGCGTTGCTAAAGGGACAGGGCAGACGAAAGCTTTCTTT.

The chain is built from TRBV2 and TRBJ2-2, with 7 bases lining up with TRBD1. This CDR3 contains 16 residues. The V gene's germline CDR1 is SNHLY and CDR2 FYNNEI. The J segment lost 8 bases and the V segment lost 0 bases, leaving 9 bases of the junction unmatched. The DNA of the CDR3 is TGTGCCAGCAGTGAAGCAGGGGGCTTGTCCTGGGGGGAGCTGTTTTTT. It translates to CASSEAGGLSWGELFF.

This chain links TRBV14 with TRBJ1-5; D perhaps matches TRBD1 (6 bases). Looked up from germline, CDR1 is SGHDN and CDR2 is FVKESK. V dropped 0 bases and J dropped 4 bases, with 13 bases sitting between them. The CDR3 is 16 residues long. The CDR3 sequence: CASSQDGGAANQPQHF. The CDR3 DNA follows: TGTGCCAGCAGCCAAGATGGGGGGGCGGCGAATCAGCCCCAGCATTTT.

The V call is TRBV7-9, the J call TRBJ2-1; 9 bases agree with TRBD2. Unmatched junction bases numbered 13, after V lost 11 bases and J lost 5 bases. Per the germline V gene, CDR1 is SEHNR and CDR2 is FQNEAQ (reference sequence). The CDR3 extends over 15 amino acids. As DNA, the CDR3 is TGTGCCGAATCGTTTAGCGGGGGTATCGACAATGAGCAGTTCTTC. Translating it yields CAESFSGGIDNEQFF.

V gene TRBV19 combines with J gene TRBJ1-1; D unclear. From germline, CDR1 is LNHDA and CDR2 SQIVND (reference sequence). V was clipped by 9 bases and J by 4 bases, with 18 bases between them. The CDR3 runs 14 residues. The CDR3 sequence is CASSRLDPGTEAFF. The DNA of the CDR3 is TGTGCCAGCTCTCGGCTTGATCCGGGCACTGAAGCTTTCTTT.

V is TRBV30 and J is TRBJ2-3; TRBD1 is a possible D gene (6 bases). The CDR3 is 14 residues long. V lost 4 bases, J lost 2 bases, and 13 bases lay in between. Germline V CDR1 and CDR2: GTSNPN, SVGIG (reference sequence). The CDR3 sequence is CAWNKRGTTDTQYF. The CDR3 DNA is TGTGCCTGGAATAAAAGGGGGACCACAGATACGCAGTATTTT. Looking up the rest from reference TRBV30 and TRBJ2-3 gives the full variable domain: SQTIHQWPATLVQPVGSPLSLECTVEGTSNPNLYWYRQAAGRGLQLLFYSVGIGQISSEVPQNLSASRPQDRQFILSSKKLLLSDSGFYLCAWNKRGTTDTQYFGPGTRLTVL.

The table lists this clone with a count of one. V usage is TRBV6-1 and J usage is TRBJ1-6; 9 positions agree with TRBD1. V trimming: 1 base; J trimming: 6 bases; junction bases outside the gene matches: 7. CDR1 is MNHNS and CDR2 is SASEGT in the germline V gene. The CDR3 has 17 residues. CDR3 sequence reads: CASSEEPGQGSNSPLHF. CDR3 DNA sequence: TGTGCCAGCAGTGAAGAACCGGGACAGGGATCTAATTCACCCCTCCACTTT.

CDR3 sequence (DNA): TGTGCCAGCTCACCGGCGGACTCTGGAAACACCATATATTTT. Its translation: CASSPADSGNTIYF. The gene calls are TRBV18 and TRBJ1-3; D uncertain. The CDR3 extends over 14 amino acids. Trimming pared 3 bases from V and 0 bases from J, leaving 6 bases between. Germline V gene data show CDR1 as KGHSH and CDR2 as LQKENI.

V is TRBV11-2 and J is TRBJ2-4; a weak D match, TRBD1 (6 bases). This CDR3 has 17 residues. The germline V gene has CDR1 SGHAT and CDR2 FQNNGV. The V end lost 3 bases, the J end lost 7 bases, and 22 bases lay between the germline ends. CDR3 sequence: CASSFSTGTPGGNIQYF. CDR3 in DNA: TGTGCCAGCAGCTTTTCGACCGGGACACCAGGTGGGAACATTCAGTACTTC.

This CDR3 is CASSPGTASNVETQYF. As DNA, the CDR3 is TGTGCCAGCAGCCCAGGGACAGCTTCCAACGTGGAGACCCAGTACTTC. The rearrangement links TRBV7-9 to TRBJ2-5; 7 bases match TRBD1. The CDR3 runs 16 residues. Per germline, CDR1 SEHNR and CDR2 FQNEAQ (reference sequence). J gave up 5 bases and V 5 bases, and 14 bases lay outside the gene matches. Variable domain in full (rest from reference TRBV7-9 and TRBJ2-5): DTGVSQNPRHKITKRGQNVTFRCDPISEHNRLYWYRQTLGQGPEFLTYFQNEAQLEKSRLLSDRFSAERPKGSFSTLEIQRTEQGDSAMYLCASSPGTASNVETQYFGPGTRLLVL.

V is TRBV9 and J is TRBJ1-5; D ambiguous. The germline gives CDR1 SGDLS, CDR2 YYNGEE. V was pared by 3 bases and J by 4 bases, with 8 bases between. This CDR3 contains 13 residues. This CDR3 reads CASSASGNQPQHF. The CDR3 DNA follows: TGTGCCAGCAGCGCGTCCGGTAATCAGCCCCAGCATTTT.

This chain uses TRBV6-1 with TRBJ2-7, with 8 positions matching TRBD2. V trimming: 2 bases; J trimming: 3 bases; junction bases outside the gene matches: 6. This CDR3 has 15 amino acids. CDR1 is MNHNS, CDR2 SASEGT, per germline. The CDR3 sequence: CASSEMSGGHYEQYF. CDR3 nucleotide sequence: TGTGCCAGCAGTGAAATGAGCGGGGGCCACTACGAGCAGTACTTC.

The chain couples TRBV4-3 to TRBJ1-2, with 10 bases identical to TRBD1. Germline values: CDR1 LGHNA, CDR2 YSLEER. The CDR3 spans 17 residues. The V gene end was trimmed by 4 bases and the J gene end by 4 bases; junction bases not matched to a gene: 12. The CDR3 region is CASSPQGTGVFSYGYTF. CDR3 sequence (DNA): TGCGCCAGCAGCCCTCAGGGGACAGGGGTGTTTAGCTATGGCTACACCTTC.

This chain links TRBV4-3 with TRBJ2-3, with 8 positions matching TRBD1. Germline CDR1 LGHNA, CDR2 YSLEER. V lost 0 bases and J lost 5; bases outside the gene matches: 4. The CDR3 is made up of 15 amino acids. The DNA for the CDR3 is TGCGCCAGCAGCCAAGATCGGACAGGGAAAGATACGCAGTATTTT. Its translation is CASSQDRTGKDTQYF.

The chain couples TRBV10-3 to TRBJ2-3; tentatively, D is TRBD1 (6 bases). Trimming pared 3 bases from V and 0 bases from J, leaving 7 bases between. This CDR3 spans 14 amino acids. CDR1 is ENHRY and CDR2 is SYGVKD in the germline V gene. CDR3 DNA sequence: TGTGCCATCAGTGACAGGGGTAGCACAGATACGCAGTATTTT. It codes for CAISDRGSTDTQYF.

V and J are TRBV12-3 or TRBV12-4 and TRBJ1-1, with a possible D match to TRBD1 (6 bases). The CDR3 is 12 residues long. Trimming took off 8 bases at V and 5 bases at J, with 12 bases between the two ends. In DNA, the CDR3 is TGTGCCAGCCAATCGAGGGGGACTGAAGCTTTCTTT. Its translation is CASQSRGTEAFF.

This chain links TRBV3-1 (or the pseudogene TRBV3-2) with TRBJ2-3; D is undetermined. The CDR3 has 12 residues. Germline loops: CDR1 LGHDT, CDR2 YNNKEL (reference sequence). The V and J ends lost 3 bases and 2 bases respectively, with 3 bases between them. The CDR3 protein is CASSHYTDTQYF. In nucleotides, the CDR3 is TGTGCCAGCAGCCATTACACAGATACGCAGTATTTT.

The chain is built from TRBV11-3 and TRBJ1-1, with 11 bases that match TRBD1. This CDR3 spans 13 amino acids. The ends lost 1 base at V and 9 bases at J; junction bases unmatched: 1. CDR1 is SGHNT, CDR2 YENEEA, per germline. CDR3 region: CASSLGTGGKAFF. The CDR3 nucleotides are TGTGCCAGCAGCTTAGGGACAGGGGGCAAAGCTTTCTTT.

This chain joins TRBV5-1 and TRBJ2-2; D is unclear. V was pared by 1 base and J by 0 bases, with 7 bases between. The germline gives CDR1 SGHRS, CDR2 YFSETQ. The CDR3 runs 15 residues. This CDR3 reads CASSLWAPNTGELFF. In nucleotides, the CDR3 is TGCGCCAGCAGCTTGTGGGCGCCGAACACCGGGGAGCTGTTTTTT.

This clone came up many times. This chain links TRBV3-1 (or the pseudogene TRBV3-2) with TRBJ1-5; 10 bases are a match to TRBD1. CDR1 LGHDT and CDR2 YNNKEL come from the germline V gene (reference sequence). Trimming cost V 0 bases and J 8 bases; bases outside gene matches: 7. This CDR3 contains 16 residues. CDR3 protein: CASSQEDRGILKPQHF. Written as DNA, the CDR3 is TGTGCCAGCAGCCAAGAGGACAGGGGGATTCTGAAGCCCCAGCATTTT.

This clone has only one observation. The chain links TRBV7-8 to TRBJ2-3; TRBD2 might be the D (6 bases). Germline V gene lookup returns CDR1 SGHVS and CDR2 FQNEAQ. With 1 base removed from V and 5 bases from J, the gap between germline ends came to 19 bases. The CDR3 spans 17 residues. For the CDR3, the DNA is TGTGCCAGCAGCTTAGTTACCCGCCGGGGGTGGGGAGATACGCAGTATTTT. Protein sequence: CASSLVTRRGWGDTQYF.

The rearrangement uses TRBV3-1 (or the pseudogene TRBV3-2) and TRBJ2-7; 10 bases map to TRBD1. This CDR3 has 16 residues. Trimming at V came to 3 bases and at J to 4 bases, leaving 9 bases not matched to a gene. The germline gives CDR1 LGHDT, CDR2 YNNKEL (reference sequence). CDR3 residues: CASSHELRDRGYEQYF. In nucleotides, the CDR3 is TGTGCCAGCAGCCACGAACTCCGGGACAGGGGTTACGAGCAGTACTTC.

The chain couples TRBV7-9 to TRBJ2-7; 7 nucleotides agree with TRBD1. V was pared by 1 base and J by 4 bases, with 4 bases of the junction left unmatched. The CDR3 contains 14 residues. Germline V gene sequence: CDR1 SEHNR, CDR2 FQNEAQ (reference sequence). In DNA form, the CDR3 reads TGTGCCAGCAGCTTAGGGGACAGCCTATACGAGCAGTACTTC. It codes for CASSLGDSLYEQYF.

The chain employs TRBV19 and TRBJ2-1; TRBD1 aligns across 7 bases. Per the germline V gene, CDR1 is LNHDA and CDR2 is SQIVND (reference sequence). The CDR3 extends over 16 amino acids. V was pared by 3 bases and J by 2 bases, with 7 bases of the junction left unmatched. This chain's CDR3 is CASSILGGVAYNEQFF. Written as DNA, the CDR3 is TGTGCCAGTAGTATTCTAGGGGGCGTTGCCTACAATGAGCAGTTCTTC.

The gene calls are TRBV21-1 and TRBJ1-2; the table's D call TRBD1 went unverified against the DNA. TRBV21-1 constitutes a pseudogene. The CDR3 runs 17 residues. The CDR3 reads CASSKVPWTGEVYGYTF. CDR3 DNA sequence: TGTGCCAGCAGCAAAGTCCCCTGGACAGGGGAGGTCTATGGCTACACCTTC.

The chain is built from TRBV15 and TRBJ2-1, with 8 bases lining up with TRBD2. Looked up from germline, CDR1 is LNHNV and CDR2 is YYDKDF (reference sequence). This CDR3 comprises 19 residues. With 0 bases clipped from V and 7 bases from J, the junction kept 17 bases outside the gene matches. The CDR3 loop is CATSRDGLSGGLQRNEQFF. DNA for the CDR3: TGTGCCACCAGCAGAGATGGGTTGAGCGGGGGTCTGCAGAGGAATGAGCAGTTCTTC.

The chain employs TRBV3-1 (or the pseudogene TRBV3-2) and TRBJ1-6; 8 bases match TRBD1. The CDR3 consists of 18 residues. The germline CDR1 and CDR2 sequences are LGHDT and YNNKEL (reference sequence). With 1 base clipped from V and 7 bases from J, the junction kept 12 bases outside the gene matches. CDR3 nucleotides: TGTGCCAGCAGCCAAGGGTCGACTGGACAGGGTCCAAATTCACCCCTCCACTTT. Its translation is CASSQGSTGQGPNSPLHF.

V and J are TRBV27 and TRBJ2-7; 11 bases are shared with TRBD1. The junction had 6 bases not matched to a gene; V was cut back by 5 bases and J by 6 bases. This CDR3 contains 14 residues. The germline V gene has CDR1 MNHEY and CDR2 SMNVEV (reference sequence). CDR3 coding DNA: TGTGCCAGCAGTCGTCCCGGGACAGGGGGCGAGCAGTACTTC. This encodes CASSRPGTGGEQYF.

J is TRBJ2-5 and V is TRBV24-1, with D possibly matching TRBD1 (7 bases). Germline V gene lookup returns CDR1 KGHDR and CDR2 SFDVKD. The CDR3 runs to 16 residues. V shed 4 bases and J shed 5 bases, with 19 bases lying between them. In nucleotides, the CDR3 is TGTGCCACCAGTGACCCGGGGGTAATAGGGGGCGAGACCCAGTACTTC. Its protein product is CATSDPGVIGGETQYF.

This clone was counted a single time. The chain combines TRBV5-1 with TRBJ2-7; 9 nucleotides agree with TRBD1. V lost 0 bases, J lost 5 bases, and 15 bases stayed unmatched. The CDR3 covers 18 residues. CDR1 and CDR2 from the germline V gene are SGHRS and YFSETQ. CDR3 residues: CASSLDPSTGGFGNEQYF. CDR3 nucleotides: TGCGCCAGCAGCTTGGACCCAAGTACAGGGGGCTTCGGGAACGAGCAGTACTTC. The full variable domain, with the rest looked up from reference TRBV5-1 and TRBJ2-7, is KAGVTQTPRYLIKTRGQQVTLSCSPISGHRSVSWYQQTPGQGLQFLFEYFSETQRNKGNFPGRFSGRQFSNSRSEMNVSTLELGDSALYLCASSLDPSTGGFGNEQYFGPGTRLTVT.